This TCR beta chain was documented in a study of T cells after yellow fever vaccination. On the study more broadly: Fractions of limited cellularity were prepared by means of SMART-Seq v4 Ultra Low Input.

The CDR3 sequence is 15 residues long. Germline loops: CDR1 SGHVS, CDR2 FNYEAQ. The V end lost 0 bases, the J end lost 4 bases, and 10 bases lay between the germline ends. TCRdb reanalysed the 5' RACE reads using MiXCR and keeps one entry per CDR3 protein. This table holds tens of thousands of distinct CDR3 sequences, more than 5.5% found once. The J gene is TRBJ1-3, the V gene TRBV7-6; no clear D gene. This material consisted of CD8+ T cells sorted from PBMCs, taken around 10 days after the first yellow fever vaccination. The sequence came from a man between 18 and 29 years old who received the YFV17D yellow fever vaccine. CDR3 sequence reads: CASSLAQGSGNTIYF. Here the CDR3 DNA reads TGTGCCAGCAGCTTAGCGCAAGGCTCGGGAAACACCATATATTTT.